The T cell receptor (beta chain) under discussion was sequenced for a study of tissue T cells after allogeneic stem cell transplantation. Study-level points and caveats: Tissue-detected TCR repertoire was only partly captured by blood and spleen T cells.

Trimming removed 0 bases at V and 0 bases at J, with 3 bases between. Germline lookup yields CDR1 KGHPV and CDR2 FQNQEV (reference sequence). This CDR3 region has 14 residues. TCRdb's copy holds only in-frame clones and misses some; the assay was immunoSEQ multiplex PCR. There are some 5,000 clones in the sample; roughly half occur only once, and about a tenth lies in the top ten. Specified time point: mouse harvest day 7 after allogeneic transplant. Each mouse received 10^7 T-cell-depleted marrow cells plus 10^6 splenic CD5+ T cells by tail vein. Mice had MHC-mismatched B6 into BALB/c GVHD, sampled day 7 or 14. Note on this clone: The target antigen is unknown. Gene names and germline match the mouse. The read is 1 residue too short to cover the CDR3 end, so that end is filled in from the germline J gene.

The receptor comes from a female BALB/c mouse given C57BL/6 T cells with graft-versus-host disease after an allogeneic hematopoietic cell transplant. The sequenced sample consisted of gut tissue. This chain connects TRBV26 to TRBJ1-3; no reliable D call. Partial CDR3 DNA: TGTGCCAGCAGTCTGTCCAGTTCTGGAAATACGCTCTAT. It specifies CASSLSSSGNTLY. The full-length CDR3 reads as CASSLSSSGNTLYF.